Listed here are 16 T cell receptor beta chains from one sample, sequenced in a study of shared clonotypes between healthy human individuals. Naivety among CD8 cells was defined by CD45RO negativity and positive CCR7 selection, thereby excluding terminally differentiated effector memory CD45RA+ cells. Using immunoSEQ multiplex PCR, the repertoire was profiled, and TCRdb retains in-frame clones only, with some absent. The sample lists about 2 million clones; approximately 94% were seen once. Sequences were obtained from naive CD8+ T cells sorted from blood. All receptors come from a man younger than 35 in good health.

V is TRBV5-6 and J is TRBJ2-1; D not certain. The V gene lost 1 base and the J gene lost 10 bases, with 6 bases spanning the gap. The CDR3 length is 11 residues. Germline loops: CDR1 SGHDT, CDR2 YYEEEE. In DNA, the CDR3 is TGTGCCAGCAGCTTGCGGGCGGAGCAGTTCTTC. Its protein is CASSLRAEQFF. The full variable domain, its missing parts supplied by reference TRBV5-6 and TRBJ2-1, is DAGVTQSPTHLIKTRGQQVTLRCSPKSGHDTVSWYQQALGQGPQFIFQYYEEEERQRGNFPDRFSGHQFPNYSSELNVNALLLGDSALYLCASSLRAEQFFGPGTRLTVL.

This clone was found a few times. This same CDR3 is encoded by further DNA sequences in the sample. This sequence joins TRBV28 and TRBJ2-7; no clear D gene. CDR3 length equals 12 residues. Germline values: CDR1 MDHEN, CDR2 SYDVKM. Trimming took off 2 bases at V and 1 base at J, with 3 bases between the two ends. The CDR3 protein is CASSLESYEQYF. The CDR3 DNA reads as TGTGCCAGCAGTTTAGAATCCTACGAGCAGTACTTC.

The chain is built from TRBV5-8 and TRBJ1-2; 9 bases line up with TRBD1. The J segment lost 3 bases and the V segment lost 2 bases, leaving 5 bases of the junction unmatched. Germline V CDR1 and CDR2: SGHTS, YDEGEE. There are 15 residues in the CDR3. CDR3 amino acids: CASSLPGQGYYGYTF. The CDR3 coding sequence is TGTGCCAGCAGCTTACCTGGACAGGGGTACTATGGCTACACCTTC.

The V gene is TRBV4-3, the J gene TRBJ1-1; D gene ambiguous. V gave up 0 bases and J gave up 8 bases, with 10 bases separating them. CDR1 is LGHNA and CDR2 is YSLEER in the germline V gene. The CDR3 extends over 13 amino acids. The chain's CDR3 is CASSQDLASEAFF. The CDR3 DNA reads as TGCGCCAGCAGCCAAGATTTGGCATCCGAAGCTTTCTTT.

The V and J genes are TRBV27 and TRBJ1-2; D may be TRBD1 (5 bases). The CDR3 loop spans 15 amino acids. Germline CDR1 is MNHEY and CDR2 is SMNVEV (reference sequence). The germline V and J ends were trimmed by 5 bases and 3 bases, with 16 bases remaining between them. The CDR3 region is CASSHRGGDHYGYTF. CDR3 bases: TGTGCCAGCAGTCATCGGGGGGGTGATCACTATGGCTACACCTTC.

J is TRBJ2-7 and V is TRBV5-1; TRBD1 matches at 8 bases. The ends lost 0 bases at V and 0 bases at J; junction bases unmatched: 8. In germline, CDR1 is SGHRS, CDR2 YFSETQ. CDR3 length: 17 amino acids. This CDR3 reads CASSLGHPGTGSYEQYF. As DNA, the CDR3 is TGCGCCAGCAGCTTGGGTCATCCCGGGACAGGCTCCTACGAGCAGTACTTC.

The gene calls are TRBV7-9 and TRBJ2-1; D might be TRBD1 (6 bases). Germline values: CDR1 SEHNR, CDR2 FQNEAQ (reference sequence). Trimming shortened V by 4 bases and J by 8 bases, and 12 bases separated the two germline ends. The CDR3 spans 13 residues. CDR3 sequence: CASSSDRNHEQFF. CDR3 coding DNA: TGTGCCAGCAGCTCTGACAGGAATCATGAGCAGTTCTTC.

The rearrangement uses TRBV6-1 and TRBJ2-1; D remains unclear. Trimming cost V 2 bases and J 10 bases, with 18 bases left between them. The CDR3 loop spans 15 amino acids. CDR1 and CDR2 (germline): MNHNS, SASEGT. The CDR3 here is CASSETISPLDEQFF. In DNA form, the CDR3 reads TGTGCCAGCAGTGAAACGATCTCGCCCCTGGACGAGCAGTTCTTC.

The CDR3 protein is CASSLEGLPLNEQFF. CDR3 nucleotide sequence: TGCGCCAGCAGCTTAGAGGGACTACCTTTAAATGAGCAGTTCTTC. This sequence joins TRBV5-1 and TRBJ2-1; 7 bases agree with TRBD2. V lost 2 bases, J lost 7 bases, and 9 bases stayed unmatched. This CDR3 contains 15 residues. The germline V gene encodes CDR1 SGHRS and CDR2 YFSETQ.

The chain uses TRBV30 and TRBJ2-3; no firm D call. The CDR3 length is 13 residues. V gave up 3 bases and J gave up 8 bases, with 15 bases separating them. Germline CDR1 and CDR2: GTSNPN and SVGIG (reference sequence). The DNA of the CDR3 is TGTGCCTGGAGCCCAACCGAGCTCGGTACGCAGTATTTT. This codes for CAWSPTELGTQYF.

The V call is TRBV7-2, the J call TRBJ2-7; 9 bases line up with TRBD2. Trimming removed 4 bases from V and 3 bases from J; junction bases left unmatched: 7. The CDR3 contains 15 residues. CDR1 and CDR2 (germline): SGHTA, FQGNSA. The CDR3 DNA reads as TGTGCCAGCAGCTCGGGACTAGCACGATTCTACGAGCAGTACTTC. Protein product: CASSSGLARFYEQYF.

V is TRBV7-8 and J is TRBJ1-2; D ambiguous. The length of the CDR3 is 13 residues. Trimming pared 1 base from V and 4 bases from J, leaving 7 bases between. Looked up from germline, CDR1 is SGHVS and CDR2 is FQNEAQ. The CDR3 DNA is TGTGCCAGCAGCTTAGAATCGTCCTATGGCTACACCTTC. This translates into CASSLESSYGYTF.

For this clone: Other DNA sequences in the same sample also yield this CDR3. The chain carries TRBV6-1 and TRBJ2-7, with 8 bases identical to TRBD1. V shed 4 bases and J 7 bases; nucleotides not matched to a gene: 3. CDR3 size: 12 residues. Germline assignment: CDR1 MNHNS and CDR2 SASEGT. The CDR3 DNA reads as TGTGCCAGCAGTGGGACAGGGTGGGAGCAGTACTTC. Its translation: CASSGTGWEQYF.

This rearrangement joins TRBV28 to TRBJ2-1, with 13 bases aligning to TRBD2. This CDR3 comprises 17 residues. The J segment lost 4 bases and the V segment lost 3 bases, leaving 6 bases of the junction unmatched. The germline CDR1 and CDR2 sequences are MDHEN and SYDVKM. DNA of the CDR3: TGTGCCAGCAGTTTGGGACTAGCGGGGAGCTATTACAATGAGCAGTTCTTC. Its protein product is CASSLGLAGSYYNEQFF.

The chain is built from TRBV7-9 and TRBJ1-2; D gene uncertain. The V end lost 4 bases, the J end lost 7 bases, and 25 bases lay between the germline ends. From germline, CDR1 is SEHNR and CDR2 FQNEAQ (reference sequence). The CDR3 runs to 17 residues. CDR3 coding DNA: TGTGCCAGCAGCTCAATAGGTAATCCCTCAGCACCTATTGGCTACACCTTC. This codes for CASSSIGNPSAPIGYTF.

The chain carries TRBV6-5 and TRBJ2-7, with 8 bases matching TRBD2. The germline CDR1 and CDR2 sequences are MNHEY and SVGAGI. The trim removed 0 bases at V and 0 bases at J, leaving 4 bases unmatched. The CDR3 sequence is 16 residues long. The CDR3 bases are TGTGCCAGCAGTTACTCTCCGGGAGGGAGCTCCTACGAGCAGTACTTC. Translating gives CASSYSPGGSSYEQYF.